Sequencing of this TCR beta chain was carried out in a study of blood T cell repertoires in COVID-19. In the study overall: In each case, the material was cDNA or gDNA derived from T cells, B-cell-depleted T cells, or PBMCs.

The CDR3 extends over 11 amino acids. Germline loops: CDR1 MGHDK, CDR2 SYGVNS. Deletions cut 8 bases from V and 1 base from J, with 6 bases between. Profiling relied on immunoSEQ multiplex PCR, and the TCRdb table lists in-frame clones only, not all of them. In the table there are about 180,000 clones, about 82% of which are singletons. This clone was observed a few times. V usage is TRBV25-1 and J usage is TRBJ2-7; D uncertain. This TCR was recovered from a woman under 40 who had recovered from COVID-19. Sequencing was carried out using PBMCs or T cells enriched from blood (not recorded which). CDR3 sequence: CASRTSYEQYF. CDR3 bases: TGTGCCAGCCGCACTTCCTACGAGCAGTACTTC.